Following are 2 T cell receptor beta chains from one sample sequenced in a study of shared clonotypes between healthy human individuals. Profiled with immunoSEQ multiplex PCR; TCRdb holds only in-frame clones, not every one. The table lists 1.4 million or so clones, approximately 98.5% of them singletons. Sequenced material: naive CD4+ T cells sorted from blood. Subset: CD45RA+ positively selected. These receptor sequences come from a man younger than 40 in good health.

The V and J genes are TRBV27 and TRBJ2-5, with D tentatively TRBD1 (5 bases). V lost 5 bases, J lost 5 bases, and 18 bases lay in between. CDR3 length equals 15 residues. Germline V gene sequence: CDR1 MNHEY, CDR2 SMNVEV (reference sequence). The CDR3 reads CASSIIQGGSETQYF. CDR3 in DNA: TGTGCCAGCAGTATAATCCAGGGTGGTAGTGAGACCCAGTACTTC.

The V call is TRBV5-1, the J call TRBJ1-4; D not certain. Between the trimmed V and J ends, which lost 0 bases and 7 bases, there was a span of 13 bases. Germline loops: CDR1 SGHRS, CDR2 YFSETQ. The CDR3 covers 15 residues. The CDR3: CASSLGFGEPEKLFF. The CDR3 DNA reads TGCGCCAGCAGCTTGGGATTCGGGGAACCTGAAAAACTGTTTTTT.